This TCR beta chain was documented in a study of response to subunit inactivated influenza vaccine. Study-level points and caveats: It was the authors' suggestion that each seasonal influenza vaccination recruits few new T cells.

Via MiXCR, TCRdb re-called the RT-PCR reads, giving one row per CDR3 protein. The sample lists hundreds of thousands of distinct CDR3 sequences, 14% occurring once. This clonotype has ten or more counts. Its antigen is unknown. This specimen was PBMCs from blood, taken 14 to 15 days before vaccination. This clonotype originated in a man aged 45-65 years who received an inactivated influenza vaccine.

The CDR3 DNA follows: TGCAGCGTGTACACCGGGGAGCTGTTTTTT. Its protein is CSVYTGELFF. This rearrangement joins TRBV29-1 to TRBJ2-2; D remains unclear. Trimming took off 6 bases at V and 3 bases at J, with 2 bases between the two ends. The CDR3 extends over 10 amino acids. Germline V gives CDR1 SQVTM, CDR2 ANQGSEA.